This T cell receptor beta chain comes out of a study of T cell responses to AZD1222 COVID-19 vaccine. The study, taken as a whole, reports: Repertoires were obtained solely post-peak T cell response.

The data were produced by immunoSEQ multiplex PCR, yet TCRdb's version contains in-frame clones alone and is incomplete. The sample yields over 65,000 clones, roughly 89% seen once. Turning to this clone: Its antigen is not identified.

There are 16 residues in the CDR3. Between the trimmed V and J ends, which lost 4 bases and 5 bases, there was a span of 18 bases. Per germline, CDR1 MGHRA and CDR2 YSYEKL. Pooling of second doses given at about 4 or about 12 weeks was done. Sequenced material: peripheral blood, taken 28 days after the second AZD1222 dose. The gene calls are TRBV4-1 and TRBJ1-5; a possible D gene is TRBD1 (5 bases). The receptor's source is an adult who received the AZD1222 COVID-19 vaccine. CDR3 DNA sequence: TGCGCCAGCAGCCTGCGCCCGGGACTCAAAGATCAGCCCCAGCATTTT. Protein product: CASSLRPGLKDQPQHF.